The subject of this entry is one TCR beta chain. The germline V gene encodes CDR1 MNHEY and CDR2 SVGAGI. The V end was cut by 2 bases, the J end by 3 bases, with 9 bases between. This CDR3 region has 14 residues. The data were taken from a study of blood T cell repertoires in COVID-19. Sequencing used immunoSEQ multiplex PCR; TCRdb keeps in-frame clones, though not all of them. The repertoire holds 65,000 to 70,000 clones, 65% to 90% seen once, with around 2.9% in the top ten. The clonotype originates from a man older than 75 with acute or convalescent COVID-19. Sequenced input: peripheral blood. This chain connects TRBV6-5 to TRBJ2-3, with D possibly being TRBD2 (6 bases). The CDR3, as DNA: TGTGCCAGCAGTTACGGTCTAGCGACAGATACGCAGTATTTT. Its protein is CASSYGLATDTQYF.